This T cell receptor beta chain was found in a study of human T cells and chemical hapten exposure. Each cDNA molecule in the library carried unique molecular identifiers. TCRdb recomputed calls from the 5' RACE reads with MiXCR, one row per CDR3 protein. The profile shows tens of thousands of distinct CDR3 sequences, 7.7% of them singletons. Extraction yielded total RNA from whole blood (unfractionated). The V and J ends lost 2 bases and 2 bases respectively, with 6 bases between them. CDR3 length: 13 amino acids. Germline loops: CDR1 MNHEY, CDR2 SVGEGT. J is TRBJ1-2 and V is TRBV6-2 or TRBV6-3, with D possibly TRBD1 on 5 matching bases. The TCR was taken from a male donor in good health. The CDR3 loop reads CASSYGHNYGYTF. In DNA, the CDR3 is TGTGCCAGCAGTTACGGACACAACTATGGCTACACCTTC.